Listed here is a single TCR beta chain. Its antigen is as yet unknown. The sample belongs to a study of OX40 agonist ivuxolimab in advanced cancers. Broader study findings: CD4+ T cells averaged fewer expanded clones than CD8+ T cells.

Some clones are missing from TCRdb's copy, which holds only in-frame ones; the method was immunoSEQ multiplex PCR. Among about 25,000 clones listed, approximately 86% were seen once. The J segment lost 2 bases and the V segment lost 8 bases, leaving 9 bases of the junction unmatched. This CDR3 has 14 amino acids. Germline CDR1 is SGHVS and CDR2 is FQNEAQ. The chain carries TRBV7-8 and TRBJ2-7; TRBD1 matches 7 bases. Sequences were derived from CD4+ or CD8+ T cells sorted from blood, sampled in a trial of the OX40 agonist ivuxolimab. This TCR came from an adult with an advanced solid tumor such as melanoma, head and neck, liver or kidney cancer. The DNA for the CDR3 is TGTGCCAGCGCGCTGGACAGGCGCACCTACGAGCAGTACTTC. This translates into CASALDRRTYEQYF.